This is a list of T cell receptor beta chains from one sample in a study of blood T cell repertoires in COVID-19. Sequencing was performed with immunoSEQ multiplex PCR; in TCRdb, only in-frame clones are kept and a portion is missing. The sample consists of roughly 250,000 clones, 88% of them appearing once. The sample was PBMCs or T cells enriched from blood (not recorded which). These receptors originate from a woman aged 45-59 years who had recovered from COVID-19. Both conserved end residues are part of each CDR3. The order of the fields is CDR3 length, V gene, CDR3 protein.

16,TRBV28,CASSLGAADSNTEAFF
13,TRBV28,CASRRDSNSPLHF
13,TRBV30,CAWSEGGNYGYTF
17,TRBV5-8,CASSSGLAGGPSNEQFF
14,TRBV2,CASSAGQQMETQYF
13,TRBV5-6,CASSLDRGHEQYF
14,TRBV7-3,CASSLGPGVTEAFF
13,TRBV30,CAWREDSVGEAFF
15,TRBV28,CASSQPGNLGDTQYF
15,TRBV7-9,CASSRGLAGGDTQYF
12,TRBV28,CASRDRVGGYTF
13,TRBV15,CATSRDSNTEAFF
15,TRBV11-2,CASRPGLRGGRIQYF
15,TRBV6-5,CASSYVAAGTDTQYF
15,TRBV9,CASSPRTGTGNTIYF
14,TRBV19,CASSIRRATDEQFF
14,TRBV28,CASSPRDRVFEQFF
15,TRBV7-2,CASSLNPGTRYGYTF
17,TRBV7-9,CASSLQIAGTSTDTQYF
14,TRBV5-6,CASSTGDSNYGYTF
15,TRBV14,CASSQGGANTGELFF
12,TRBV6-5,CASSPGRTEAFF
15,TRBV6-6,CASSYTDRITDTQYF
15,TRBV7-3,CASSLSGRLAETQYF
15,TRBV6-5,CASSRVGSGSQPQHF
16,TRBV3-1/TRBV3-2,CASSYRTSGTAYEQYF
14,TRBV28,CASSTRFKTGELFF
16,TRBV9,CASSVDRTGENYGYTF
13,TRBV28,CASSLAGVREQYF
14,TRBV2,CASKRDRTNYGYTF
14,TRBV6-5,CASSYQQGAEKLFF
12,TRBV5-4,CASSGDSYEQYF
15,TRBV11-2,CASSPRPSATHTQYF
13,TRBV12-3/TRBV12-4,CASSGSDASPLHF
16,TRBV18,CASSPRQEGNTGELFF
15,TRBV5-1,CASSLEGTGNQPQHF
17,TRBV3-1/TRBV3-2,CASRLRPGQGVGNEQFF